This paragraph covers one T cell receptor beta chain sequence. The sample carries other DNA sequences with the same CDR3. The table came from immunoSEQ multiplex PCR; TCRdb's copy has only in-frame clones and leaves some out. The sample shows about 140,000 clones, 94% of them seen only once. The sample originates from a study of control samples from healthy donors and cancer patients. Germline lookup yields CDR1 SGHAT and CDR2 FQNNGV. The CDR3 length is 11 residues. V was cut by 1 base and J by 6 bases, with 3 bases left in between. The sequencing input was blood. This receptor was obtained from a man aged 40-55 years in good health. The rearrangement links TRBV11-2 to TRBJ1-1; D gene uncertain. The CDR3 loop is CASSLGAEAFF. For the CDR3, the DNA is TGTGCCAGCAGCTTAGGAGCTGAAGCTTTCTTT.